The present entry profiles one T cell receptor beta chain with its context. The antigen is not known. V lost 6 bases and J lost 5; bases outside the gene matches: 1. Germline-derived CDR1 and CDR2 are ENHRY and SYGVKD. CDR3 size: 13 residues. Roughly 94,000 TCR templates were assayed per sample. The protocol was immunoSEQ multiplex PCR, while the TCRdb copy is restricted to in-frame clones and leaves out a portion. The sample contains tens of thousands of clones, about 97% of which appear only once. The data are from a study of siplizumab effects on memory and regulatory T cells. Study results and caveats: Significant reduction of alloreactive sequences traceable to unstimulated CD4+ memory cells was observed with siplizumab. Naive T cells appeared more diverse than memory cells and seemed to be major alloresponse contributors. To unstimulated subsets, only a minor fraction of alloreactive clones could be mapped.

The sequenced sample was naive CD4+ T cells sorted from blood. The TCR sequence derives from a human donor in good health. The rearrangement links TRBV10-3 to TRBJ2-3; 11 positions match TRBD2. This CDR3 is CAIRLAGEDTQYF. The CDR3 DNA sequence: TGTGCCATCAGACTAGCGGGAGAAGATACGCAGTATTTT.